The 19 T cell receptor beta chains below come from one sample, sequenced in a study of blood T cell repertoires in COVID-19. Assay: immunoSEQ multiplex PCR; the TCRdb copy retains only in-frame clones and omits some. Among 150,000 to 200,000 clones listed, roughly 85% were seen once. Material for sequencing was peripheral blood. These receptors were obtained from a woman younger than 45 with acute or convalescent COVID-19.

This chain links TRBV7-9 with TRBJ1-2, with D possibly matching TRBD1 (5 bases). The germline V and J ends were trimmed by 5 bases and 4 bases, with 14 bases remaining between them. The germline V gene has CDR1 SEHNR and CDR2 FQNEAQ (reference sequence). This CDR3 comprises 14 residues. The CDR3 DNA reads TGTGCCAGCAGCCACCTGGGGGGAGGCTATGGCTACACCTTC. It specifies CASSHLGGGYGYTF.

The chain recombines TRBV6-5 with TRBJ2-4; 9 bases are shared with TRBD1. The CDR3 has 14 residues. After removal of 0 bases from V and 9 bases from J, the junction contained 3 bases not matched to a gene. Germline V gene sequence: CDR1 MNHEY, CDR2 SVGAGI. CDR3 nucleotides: TGTGCCAGCAGTTACTCCGAGACAGGGGGCATTCAGTACTTC. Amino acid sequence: CASSYSETGGIQYF.

The CDR3 coding sequence is TGTGCCAGCAGTGACCGGGACACCGGGGAGCTGTTTTTT. Translated, it gives CASSDRDTGELFF. The J gene is TRBJ2-2, the V gene TRBV6-4; D is uncertain. The germline gives CDR1 MRHNA, CDR2 SNTAGT. The CDR3 totals 13 residues. V gave up 2 bases and J gave up 3 bases, with 4 bases separating them.

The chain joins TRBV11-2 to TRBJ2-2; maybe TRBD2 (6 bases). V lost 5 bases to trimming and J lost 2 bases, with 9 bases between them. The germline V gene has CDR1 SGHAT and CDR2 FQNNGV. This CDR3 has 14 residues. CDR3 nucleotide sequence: TGTGCCAGCAGCCCGGACTACAACACCGGGGAGCTGTTTTTT. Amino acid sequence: CASSPDYNTGELFF.

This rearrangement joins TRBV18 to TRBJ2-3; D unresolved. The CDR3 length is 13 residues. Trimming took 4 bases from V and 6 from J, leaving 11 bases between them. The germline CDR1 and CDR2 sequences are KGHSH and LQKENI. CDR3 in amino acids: CASSRAGRDTQYF. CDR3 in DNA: TGTGCCAGCTCACGCGCTGGCAGGGATACGCAGTATTTT.

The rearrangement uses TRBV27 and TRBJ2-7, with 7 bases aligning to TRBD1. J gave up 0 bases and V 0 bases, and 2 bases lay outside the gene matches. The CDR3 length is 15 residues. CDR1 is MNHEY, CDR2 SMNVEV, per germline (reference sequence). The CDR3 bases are TGTGCCAGCAGTTTATCGACAGGGAGCTCCTACGAGCAGTACTTC. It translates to CASSLSTGSSYEQYF.

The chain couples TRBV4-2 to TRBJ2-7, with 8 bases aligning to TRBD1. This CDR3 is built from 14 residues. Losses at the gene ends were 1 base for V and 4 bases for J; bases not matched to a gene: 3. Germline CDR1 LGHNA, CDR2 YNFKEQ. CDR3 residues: CASSQGTGNYEQYF. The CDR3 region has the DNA TGTGCCAGCAGCCAAGGGACAGGGAATTACGAGCAGTACTTC.

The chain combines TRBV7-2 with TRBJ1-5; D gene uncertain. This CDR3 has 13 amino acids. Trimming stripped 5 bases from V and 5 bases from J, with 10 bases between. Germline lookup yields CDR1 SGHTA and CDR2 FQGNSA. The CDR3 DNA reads TGTGCCAGCAGCGTGAGAGGTGATCAGCCCCAGCATTTT. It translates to CASSVRGDQPQHF.

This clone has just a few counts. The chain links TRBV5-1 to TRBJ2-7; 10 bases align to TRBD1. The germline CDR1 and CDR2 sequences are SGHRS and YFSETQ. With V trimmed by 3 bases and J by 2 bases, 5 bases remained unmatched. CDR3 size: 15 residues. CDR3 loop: CASSSDRGQTYEQYF. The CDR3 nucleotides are TGCGCCAGCAGCTCTGACAGGGGGCAAACCTACGAGCAGTACTTC.

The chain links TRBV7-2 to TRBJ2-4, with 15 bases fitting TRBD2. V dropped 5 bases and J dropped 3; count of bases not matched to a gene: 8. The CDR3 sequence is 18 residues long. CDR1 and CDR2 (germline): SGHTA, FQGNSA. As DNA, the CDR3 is TGTGCCAGCAGCGATGGACTAGCGGGGGGGCGGTACAAAAACATTCAGTACTTC. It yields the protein CASSDGLAGGRYKNIQYF.

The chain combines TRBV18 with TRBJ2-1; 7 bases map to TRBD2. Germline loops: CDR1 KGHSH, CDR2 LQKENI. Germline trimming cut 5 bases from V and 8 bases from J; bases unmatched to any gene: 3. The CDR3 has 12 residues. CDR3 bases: TGTGCCAGCTCAGGACTAGGGGATGAGCAGTTCTTC. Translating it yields CASSGLGDEQFF.

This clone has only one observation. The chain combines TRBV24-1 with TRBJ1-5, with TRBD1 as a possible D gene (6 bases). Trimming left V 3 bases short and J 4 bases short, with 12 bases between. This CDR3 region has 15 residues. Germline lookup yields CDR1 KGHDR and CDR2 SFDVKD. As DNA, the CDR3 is TGTGCCACCAGTGATCCCGGACAGAGTAATCAGCCCCAGCATTTT. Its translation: CATSDPGQSNQPQHF.

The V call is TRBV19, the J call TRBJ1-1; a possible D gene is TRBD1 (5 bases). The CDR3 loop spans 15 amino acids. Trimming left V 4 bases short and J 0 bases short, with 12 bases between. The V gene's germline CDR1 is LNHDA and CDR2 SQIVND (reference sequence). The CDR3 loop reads CASSRQRQMNTEAFF. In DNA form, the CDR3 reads TGTGCCAGTAGTAGGCAGCGACAGATGAACACTGAAGCTTTCTTT.

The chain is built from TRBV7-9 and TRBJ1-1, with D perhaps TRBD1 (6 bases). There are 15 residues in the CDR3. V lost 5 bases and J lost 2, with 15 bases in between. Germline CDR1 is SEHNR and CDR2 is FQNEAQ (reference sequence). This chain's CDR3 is CASSPFGQPNTEAFF. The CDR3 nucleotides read TGTGCCAGCAGCCCCTTTGGACAGCCCAACACTGAAGCTTTCTTT.

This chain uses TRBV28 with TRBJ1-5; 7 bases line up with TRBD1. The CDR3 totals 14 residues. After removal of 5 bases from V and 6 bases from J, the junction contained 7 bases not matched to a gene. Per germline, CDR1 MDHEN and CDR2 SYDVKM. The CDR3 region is CASSLRQGGQPQHF. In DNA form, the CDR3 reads TGTGCCAGCAGTCTTCGACAGGGCGGTCAGCCCCAGCATTTT.

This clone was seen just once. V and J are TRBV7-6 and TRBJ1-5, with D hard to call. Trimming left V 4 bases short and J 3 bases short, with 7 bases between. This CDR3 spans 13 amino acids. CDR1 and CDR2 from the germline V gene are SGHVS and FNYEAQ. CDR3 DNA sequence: TGTGCCAGCAGCTCCCTGTTCAATCAGCCCCAGCATTTT. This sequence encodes CASSSLFNQPQHF.

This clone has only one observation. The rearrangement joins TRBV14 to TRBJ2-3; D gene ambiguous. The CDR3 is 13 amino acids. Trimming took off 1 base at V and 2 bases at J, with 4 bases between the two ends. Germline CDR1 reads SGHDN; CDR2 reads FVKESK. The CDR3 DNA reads TGTGCCAGCAGCCAAGCTAACACAGATACGCAGTATTTT. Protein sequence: CASSQANTDTQYF.

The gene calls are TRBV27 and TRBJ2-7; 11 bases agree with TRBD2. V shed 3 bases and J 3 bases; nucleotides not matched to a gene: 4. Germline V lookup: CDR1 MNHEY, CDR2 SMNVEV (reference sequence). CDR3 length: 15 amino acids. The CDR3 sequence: CASSLVAGGNYEQYF. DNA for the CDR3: TGTGCCAGCAGTTTGGTAGCGGGGGGGAACTACGAGCAGTACTTC.

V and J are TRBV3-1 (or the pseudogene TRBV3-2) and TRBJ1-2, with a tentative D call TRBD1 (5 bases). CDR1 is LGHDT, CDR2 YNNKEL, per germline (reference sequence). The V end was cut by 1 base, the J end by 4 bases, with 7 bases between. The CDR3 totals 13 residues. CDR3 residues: CASSQVQGYGYTF. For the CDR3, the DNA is TGTGCCAGCAGCCAAGTTCAGGGCTATGGCTACACCTTC.